This paragraph reports one TCR beta chain. Its target is not known. The CDR3 length is 12 residues. Germline values: CDR1 MDHEN, CDR2 SYDVKM. Trimming pared 5 bases from V and 6 bases from J, leaving 9 bases between. The entry originates in a study of blood T cells in healthy people across ages. With a J-beta primer mix and a sample-barcoded 5' primer, a second PCR ran 7 to 11 cycles. Using its own MiXCR run on the 5' RACE reads, TCRdb lists one record per CDR3 protein. The sample records about 1.6 million distinct CDR3 sequences, 30% to 40% being singletons. General study results and limits: More naive CD4+ cells and higher diversity marked long-lived donors relative to aged donors.

Sequenced: blood. The chain has TRBV28 and TRBJ2-3; D not certain. The receptor was isolated from a woman in her 30s in good health. The CDR3 here is CASSKVRDTQYF. In DNA form, the CDR3 reads TGTGCCAGCAGTAAGGTGCGGGATACGCAGTATTTT.